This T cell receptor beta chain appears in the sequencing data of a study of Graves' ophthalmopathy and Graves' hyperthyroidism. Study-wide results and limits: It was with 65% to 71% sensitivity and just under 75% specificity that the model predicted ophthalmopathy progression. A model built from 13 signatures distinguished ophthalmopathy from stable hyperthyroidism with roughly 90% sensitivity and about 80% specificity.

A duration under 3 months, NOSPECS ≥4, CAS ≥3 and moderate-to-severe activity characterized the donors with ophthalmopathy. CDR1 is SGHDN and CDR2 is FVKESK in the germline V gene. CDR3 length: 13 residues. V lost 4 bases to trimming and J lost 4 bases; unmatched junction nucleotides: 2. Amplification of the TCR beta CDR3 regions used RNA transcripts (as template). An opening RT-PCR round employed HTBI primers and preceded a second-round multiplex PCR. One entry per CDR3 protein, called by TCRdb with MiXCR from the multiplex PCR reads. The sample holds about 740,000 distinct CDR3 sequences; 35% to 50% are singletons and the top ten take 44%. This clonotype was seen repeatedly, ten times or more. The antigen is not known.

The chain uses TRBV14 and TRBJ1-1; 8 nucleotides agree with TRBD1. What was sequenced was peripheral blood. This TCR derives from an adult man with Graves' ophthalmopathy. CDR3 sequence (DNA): TGTGCCAGCAGCCGGGACAGGCCCACTGAAGCTTTCTTT. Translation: CASSRDRPTEAFF.